The clone carrying this T cell receptor beta chain occurred a few times. No antigen is known for it. V lost 3 bases, J lost 4 bases, and 24 bases lay in between. This CDR3 has 18 residues. From germline, CDR1 is LGHNA and CDR2 YSLEER. The data derive from a study of T cell responses to AZD1222 COVID-19 vaccine. Study overall: Some second doses came at about 4 weeks and others at about 12 weeks; these were pooled.

Study conclusions and caveats: Baseline seropositivity occurred in only a handful of AZD1222 recipients. Vaccine-related CD4 TCRs covered spike, predominating at 160-218 and 743-854.

Assay: immunoSEQ multiplex PCR; the TCRdb copy retains only in-frame clones and omits some. Among about 98,000 clones listed, almost 85% were seen once. This chain links TRBV4-3 with TRBJ1-2; D is perhaps TRBD1 (6 bases). The receptor was derived from an adult in good health. Sequenced material: peripheral blood, taken on day 0 of AZD1222 vaccination. The CDR3 nucleotides are TGCGCCAGCAGCCAGGGTAACACTCGGACAGCTGCCCTCTATGGCTACACCTTC. It codes for CASSQGNTRTAALYGYTF.